Listed here are 23 T cell receptor beta chains from one sample, sequenced in a study of T cells in Graves' hyperthyroidism and ophthalmopathy (dated by TCRdb to between 2018 and 2021). Libraries were prepared through multiplex PCR. Sequencing was carried out with an Illumina HiSeq 2000. TCR beta CDR3 regions were amplified from RNA transcripts. The first round of RT-PCR for the TCR CDR3 was performed with the HTBI primer set and the Qiagen OneStep RT-PCR kit. Through fastp at Q25 and MiXCR, TCRdb rebuilt clones from the public reads, retaining in-frame beta chains. CDR3 protein sequences are deduplicated, and each keeps its most common genes and DNA. Across this sample there are approximately 400,000 distinct CDR3 sequences, with 15% to 19% seen only once. Clones ranked in the top ten supply 11% to 15% of the sample. Sequenced material: blood. These receptors were collected from a young woman with Graves' hyperthyroidism.

This clonotype was detected ten times or more. The chain carries TRBV5-1 and TRBJ2-7, with D tentatively TRBD2 (6 bases). The germline CDR1 and CDR2 sequences are SGHRS and YFSETQ. V was pared by 4 bases and J by 5 bases, with 19 bases between. CDR3 length equals 15 residues. In nucleotides, the CDR3 is TGCGCCAGCAGCCCGGAGGGGACGAGGCGGAACGAGCAGTACTTC. Translation gives CASSPEGTRRNEQYF.

This clonotype has a count of ten or more. J is TRBJ2-7 and V is TRBV28, with a weak D call TRBD2 (6 bases). The CDR3 length is 15 residues. With 2 bases removed from V and 3 bases from J, the gap between germline ends came to 14 bases. CDR1 and CDR2 from the germline V gene are MDHEN and SYDVKM. For the CDR3, the DNA is TGTGCCAGCAGTTTAGGCGGTAGGGGACTCTACGAGCAGTACTTC. This gives the protein CASSLGGRGLYEQYF.

This chain links TRBV2 with TRBJ2-2; 15 bases match TRBD2. Trimming at V came to 7 bases and at J to 5 bases, leaving 8 bases not matched to a gene. Germline V gene lookup returns CDR1 SNHLY and CDR2 FYNNEI. The CDR3 length is 17 residues. CDR3 loop: CASNPGLAGGVTGELFF. The CDR3 DNA is TGTGCCAGCAACCCGGGACTAGCGGGGGGCGTAACCGGGGAGCTGTTTTTT.

The rearrangement uses TRBV11-2 and TRBJ2-2; no firm D call. The V gene lost 1 base and the J gene lost 7 bases, with 7 bases spanning the gap. This CDR3 has 13 amino acids. Germline lookup yields CDR1 SGHAT and CDR2 FQNNGV. The CDR3 nucleotides read TGTGCCAGCAGCTTAGTAAGGTTCGGGGAGCTGTTTTTT. It yields the protein CASSLVRFGELFF.

This clonotype was detected only a few times. This sequence joins TRBV6-1 and TRBJ2-3; TRBD2 agrees at 7 bases. This CDR3 spans 17 amino acids. Germline V CDR1 and CDR2: MNHNS, SASEGT. The V and J ends lost 6 bases and 0 bases, in that order; junction bases with no gene match: 12. DNA for the CDR3: TGTGCCAGCAGATCTAGCGGTTGGGGAAGCAGCACAGATACGCAGTATTTT. Translation gives CASRSSGWGSSTDTQYF.

In its sample, this clonotype was seen many times. This chain uses TRBV29-1 with TRBJ2-5; maybe TRBD2 (6 bases). Trimming left V 0 bases short and J 4 bases short, with 12 bases between. The germline CDR1 and CDR2 sequences are SQVTM and ANQGSEA. The CDR3 spans 14 residues. The CDR3 is CSVEDFELAETQYF. CDR3 DNA sequence: TGCAGCGTTGAAGATTTCGAACTAGCAGAGACCCAGTACTTC.

This clonotype showed up many times. The chain uses TRBV27 and TRBJ1-5, with TRBD1 as a possible D gene (5 bases). The length of the CDR3 is 15 residues. Trimming took 4 bases from V and 2 from J, leaving 12 bases between them. The germline V gene encodes CDR1 MNHEY and CDR2 SMNVEV (reference sequence). In DNA, the CDR3 is TGTGCCAGCAGTTCCCTCTTGGGGGGCAATCAGCCCCAGCATTTT. This gives the protein CASSSLLGGNQPQHF.

This chain links TRBV9 with TRBJ1-6, with 8 bases aligning to TRBD1. V lost 4 bases to trimming and J lost 7 bases; unmatched junction nucleotides: 10. The CDR3 has 16 residues. Per the germline V gene, CDR1 is SGDLS and CDR2 is YYNGEE. The CDR3 here is CASSKRDRPQNSPLHF. The CDR3, as DNA: TGTGCCAGCAGCAAACGGGACAGGCCTCAAAATTCACCCCTCCACTTT.

Only a few counts were recorded for this clonotype. The chain joins TRBV3-1 to TRBJ2-2; 7 bases match TRBD2. The CDR3 runs to 15 residues. Germline CDR1 is LGHDT and CDR2 is YNNKEL (reference sequence). After removal of 4 bases from V and 0 bases from J, the junction contained 2 bases not matched to a gene. The CDR3: CASSRGLANTGELFF. CDR3 bases: TGTGCCAGCAGCCGTGGACTAGCGAACACCGGGGAGCTGTTTTTT.

This clonotype was seen ten or more times. DNA of the CDR3: TGTGCCAGCTCACCGCGGGGACAGGCGAGCTCCTACGAGCAGTACTTC. Its protein is CASSPRGQASSYEQYF. The chain carries TRBV18 and TRBJ2-7; 8 nucleotides align to TRBD1. V shed 3 bases, J shed 0 bases, and the junction held 7 bases outside the gene matches. In germline, CDR1 is KGHSH, CDR2 LQKENI. The CDR3 contains 16 residues.

This clonotype was observed a few times. The gene calls are TRBV7-2 and TRBJ2-2; 10 bases are a match to TRBD2. J was trimmed by 6 bases and V by 5 bases; bases with no gene match: 9. The CDR3 extends over 16 amino acids. In germline, CDR1 is SGHTA, CDR2 FQGNSA. Here the CDR3 DNA reads TGTGCCAGCAGCCAAGCCTTCCTAGCGGGGGCCGGGGAGCTGTTTTTT. Residues: CASSQAFLAGAGELFF.

Ten or more counts support this clonotype. Written as DNA, the CDR3 is TGCAGTGCTAGACGGACAGCCTTTGAAGCTTTCTTT. It yields the protein CSARRTAFEAFF. The chain has TRBV20-1 and TRBJ1-1; possible D gene TRBD1, 6 bases. The V end lost 2 bases, the J end lost 7 bases, and 11 bases lay between the germline ends. CDR1 is DFQATT, CDR2 SNEGSKA, per germline (reference sequence). The CDR3 has 12 residues.

Regarding this clonotype: One end of the junction is discordant with germline, which a read error may explain. The chain has TRBV5-1 and TRBJ1-3, with 8 bases aligning to TRBD1. The CDR3 runs 16 residues. Germline CDR1 and CDR2: SGHRS and YFSETQ. CDR3 region: CAISSNRGISGNTIYF. The DNA for the CDR3 is TGTGCCATCAGCTCAAACAGGGGGATCTCTGGAAACACCATATATTTT. Complete variable domain (other parts from reference TRBV5-1 and TRBJ1-3): KAGVTQTPRYLIKTRGQQVTLSCSPISGHRSVSWYQQTPGQGLQFLFEYFSETQRNKGNFPGRFSGRQFSNSRSEMNVSTLELGDSALYLCAISSNRGISGNTIYFGEGSWLTVV.

This clonotype was seen repeatedly, ten times or more. The gene calls are TRBV6-1 and TRBJ2-7; D remains unclear. The germline V gene has CDR1 MNHNS and CDR2 SASEGT. With 5 bases removed from V and 4 bases from J, the gap between germline ends came to 9 bases. The CDR3 runs 12 residues. DNA for the CDR3: TGTGCCAGCAGTTCGGACGGGTACGAGCAGTACTTC. Its translation is CASSSDGYEQYF.

The genes are TRBV7-9 and TRBJ2-5, with unresolved D. CDR3 length equals 16 residues. V was pared by 1 base and J by 5 bases, with 17 bases between. Germline V gene sequence: CDR1 SEHNR, CDR2 FQNEAQ (reference sequence). CDR3 sequence (DNA): TGTGCCAGCAGCTTAGATTCTCCGAGCCCCGCGGAGACCCAGTACTTC. Translated, it gives CASSLDSPSPAETQYF.

This clonotype was detected ten times or more. The V and J genes are TRBV7-2 and TRBJ1-3; tentative D call: TRBD1 (5 bases). Trimming took off 4 bases at V and 0 bases at J, with 10 bases between the two ends. The CDR3 runs 15 residues. CDR1 is SGHTA and CDR2 is FQGNSA in the germline V gene. The CDR3 region has the DNA TGTGCCAGCAGCTCACAGGTGGGCTCTGGAAACACCATATATTTT. Translation gives CASSSQVGSGNTIYF.

At least ten counts were recorded for this clonotype. The chain combines TRBV7-2 with TRBJ1-2, with TRBD1 matching over 11 bases. Germline CDR1 and CDR2: SGHTA and FQGNSA. V lost 6 bases and J lost 4; bases outside the gene matches: 4. This CDR3 region has 14 residues. CDR3: CASSGTGGGYGYTF. As DNA, the CDR3 is TGTGCCAGCAGTGGGACAGGGGGAGGCTATGGCTACACCTTC.

This chain connects TRBV9 to TRBJ2-3, with 12 nucleotides matching TRBD2. The CDR3 extends over 18 amino acids. With 2 bases clipped from V and 3 bases from J, the junction kept 10 bases outside the gene matches. The V gene's germline CDR1 is SGDLS and CDR2 YYNGEE. The CDR3 DNA sequence: TGTGCCAGCAGCGTGGGCCCAGAAACTAGCGGGAGGACAGATACGCAGTATTTT. Amino acids: CASSVGPETSGRTDTQYF.

J is TRBJ2-2 and V is TRBV29-1, with a tentative D call TRBD2 (5 bases). The CDR3 is 11 amino acids. Germline assignment: CDR1 SQVTM and CDR2 ANQGSEA. The ends were cut back, 4 bases at V and 7 bases at J, with 7 bases in the middle. CDR3 region: CSVASFGELFF. In DNA, the CDR3 is TGCAGCGTTGCTAGCTTCGGGGAGCTGTTTTTT.

This clonotype was picked up a small number of times. This rearrangement joins TRBV7-9 to TRBJ1-2; D is possibly TRBD1 (6 bases). The germline gives CDR1 SEHNR, CDR2 FQNEAQ (reference sequence). This CDR3 is built from 16 residues. V was cut by 5 bases and J by 2 bases, with 18 bases left in between. CDR3: CASSPTAGGENYGYTF. The CDR3 nucleotides are TGTGCCAGCAGCCCTACGGCGGGGGGCGAGAACTATGGCTACACCTTC.

This clonotype has just a few counts. The chain couples TRBV5-5 to TRBJ1-2; 9 bases align to TRBD1. V shed 4 bases, J shed 8 bases, and the junction held 9 bases outside the gene matches. CDR1 is SGHKS, CDR2 YYEKEE, per germline (reference sequence). The CDR3 runs 14 residues. The CDR3 DNA reads as TGTGCCAGCAGCCCTAACAGGGGGCAAGGAGGCTACACCTTC. Translated: CASSPNRGQGGYTF. Based on the CDR3 plus reference TRBV5-5 and TRBJ1-2, the full variable domain is DAGVTQSPTHLIKTRGQQVTLRCSPISGHKSVSWYQQVLGQGPQFIFQYYEKEERGRGNFPDRFSARQFPNYSSELNVNALLLGDSALYLCASSPNRGQGGYTFGSGTRLTVV.

Regarding this clonotype: This clone may be a read error of a much larger clone one base away. A read error is likely, as this CDR3 ends without the conserved phenylalanine or tryptophan. The V and J genes are TRBV24-1 and TRBJ2-7; D assignment may be TRBD1 or TRBD2 (5 bases each). The germline gives CDR1 KGHDR, CDR2 SFDVKD. The CDR3 is 16 residues long. The V and J ends lost 5 bases and 2 bases respectively, with 18 bases between them. CDR3 residues: CATSGVGDPRAYEQYS. DNA of the CDR3: TGTGCCACCAGTGGAGTGGGGGATCCTCGGGCCTACGAGCAGTACTCC.

In this sample, this clonotype turned up a few times. The CDR3 loop reads CASSRGTSGSLNEQFF. CDR3 sequence (DNA): TGTGCCAGCAGCCGAGGGACTAGCGGGAGCTTAAATGAGCAGTTCTTC. The chain employs TRBV11-2 and TRBJ2-1; TRBD2 agrees at 14 bases. The V and J ends lost 5 bases and 7 bases, in that order; junction bases with no gene match: 7. The CDR3 runs to 16 residues. Germline CDR1 SGHAT, CDR2 FQNNGV. Full variable domain (outside the CDR3, taken from reference TRBV11-2 and TRBJ2-1): EAGVAQSPRYKIIEKRQSVAFWCNPISGHATLYWYQQILGQGPKLLIQFQNNGVVDDSQLPKDRFSAERLKGVDSTLKIQPAKLEDSAVYLCASSRGTSGSLNEQFFGPGTRLTVL.